Sequencing of this T cell receptor beta chain was carried out in a study of beta chain features in type 1 diabetes. General study points: Sequencing of cDNA might inflate the share of cells that strongly express TCR. Across all four CD4+ subsets, people with type 1 diabetes showed modestly shorter TCRB CDR3s.

V lost 3 bases and J 9 bases, leaving 9 bases between the germline ends. Germline CDR1 MRHNA, CDR2 SNTAGT. This CDR3 spans 12 amino acids. The study reverse transcribed the entire isolated RNA, so it sequenced expressed TCRB transcripts. Sequenced by immunoSEQ multiplex PCR; TCRdb stores in-frame clones only, minus some. The repertoire holds hundreds of thousands of clones, with over 9.5% as singletons. This clone was recorded a few times. Its target is unknown. The genes are TRBV6-4 and TRBJ2-1; D remains ambiguous. The sequence was collected from a woman younger than 30 with type 1 diabetes. The sequenced sample was naive CD4+ T cells from blood. The CDR3, as DNA: TGTGCCAGCAGTGATGATTCGGGTGAGCAGTTCTTC. It yields the protein CASSDDSGEQFF.